These 4 T cell receptor beta chains were sequenced from one sample in a study of vaccination effects on CD4 cells after COVID-19. Assay: immunoSEQ multiplex PCR; the TCRdb copy retains only in-frame clones and omits some. This sample has just over 55,000 clones; nearly 80% occur once, and the top ten carry around 4%. These receptors have no known antigen. After around nine days in culture, the CD4+ T cells were isolated. All participants had two doses of either the BNT162b2 or mRNA-1273 vaccine. Sequenced here: CD4+ T cells from PBMCs cultured without peptide, sampled after COVID-19 vaccination. The receptors were gathered from a human donor who received a COVID-19 vaccine.

The gene calls are TRBV7-9 and TRBJ2-7; the D gene is possibly TRBD1 (6 bases). Germline assignment: CDR1 SEHNR and CDR2 FQNEAQ (reference sequence). Trimming took 0 bases from V and 0 from J, leaving 12 bases between them. The CDR3 is made up of 16 amino acids. The CDR3: CASSLARDKNSYEQYF. CDR3 coding DNA: TGTGCCAGCAGCTTAGCCCGGGACAAGAACTCCTACGAGCAGTACTTC.

In this sample, this clone turned up once. The chain employs TRBV28 and TRBJ2-7, with D perhaps given as TRBD1 or TRBD2 (6 bases each). V was trimmed by 8 bases and J by 0 bases, leaving 8 bases between them. The CDR3 spans 12 residues. Germline values: CDR1 MDHEN, CDR2 SYDVKM. In nucleotides, the CDR3 is TGTGCCAGCGGAGGGGGCTCCTACGAGCAGTACTTC. Its protein product is CASGGGSYEQYF.

The V call is TRBV30, the J call TRBJ2-1; TRBD2 might be the D (6 bases). V was trimmed by 3 bases and J by 0 bases, leaving 27 bases between them. CDR1 GTSNPN and CDR2 SVGIG come from the germline V gene (reference sequence). CDR3 length equals 20 residues. The CDR3 DNA is TGTGCCTGGAGGGGTTACCGGGACGACGGGCGCGGGACCTCCTACAATGAGCAGTTCTTC. Protein sequence: CAWRGYRDDGRGTSYNEQFF.

This sequence joins TRBV29-1 and TRBJ2-1, with TRBD2 matching 11 bases. CDR3 size: 20 residues. Germline-derived CDR1 and CDR2 are SQVTM and ANQGSEA. The V segment lost 4 bases and the J segment 7 bases; nucleotides outside the gene matches: 24. The CDR3 sequence: CSVVGGQGRTSGSPGNEQFF. The DNA for the CDR3 is TGCAGCGTTGTGGGCGGGCAGGGCCGGACTAGCGGGTCACCCGGGAATGAGCAGTTCTTC.